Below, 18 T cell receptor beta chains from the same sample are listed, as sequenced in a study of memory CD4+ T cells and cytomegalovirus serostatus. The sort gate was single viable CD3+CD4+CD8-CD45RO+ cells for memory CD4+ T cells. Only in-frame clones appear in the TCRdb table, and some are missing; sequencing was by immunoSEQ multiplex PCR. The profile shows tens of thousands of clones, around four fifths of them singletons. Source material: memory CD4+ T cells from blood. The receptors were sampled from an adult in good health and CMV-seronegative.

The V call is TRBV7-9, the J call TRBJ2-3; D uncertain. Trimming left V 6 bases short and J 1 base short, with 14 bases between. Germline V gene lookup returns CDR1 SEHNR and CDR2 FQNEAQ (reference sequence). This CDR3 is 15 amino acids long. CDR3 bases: TGTGCCAGCAGACCTCTCGTAAGTGGCACAGATACGCAGTATTTT. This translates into CASRPLVSGTDTQYF.

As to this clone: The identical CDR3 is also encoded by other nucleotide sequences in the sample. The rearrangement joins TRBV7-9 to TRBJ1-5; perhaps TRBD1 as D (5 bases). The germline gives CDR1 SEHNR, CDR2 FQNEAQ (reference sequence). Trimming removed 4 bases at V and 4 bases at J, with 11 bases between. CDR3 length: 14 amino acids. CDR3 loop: CASSSGTGNQPQHF. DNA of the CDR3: TGTGCCAGCAGCTCCGGGACCGGGAATCAGCCCCAGCATTTT.

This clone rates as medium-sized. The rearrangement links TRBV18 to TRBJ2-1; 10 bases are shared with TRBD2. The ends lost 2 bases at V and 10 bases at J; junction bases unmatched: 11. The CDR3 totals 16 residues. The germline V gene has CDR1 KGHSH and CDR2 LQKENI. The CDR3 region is CASSPSSGGSLREQFF. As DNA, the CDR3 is TGTGCCAGCTCACCATCTAGCGGGGGTTCCTTAAGGGAGCAGTTCTTC. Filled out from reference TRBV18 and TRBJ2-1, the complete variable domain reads NAGVMQNPRHLVRRRGQEARLRCSPMKGHSHVYWYRQLPEEGLKFMVYLQKENIIDESGMPKERFSAEFPKEGPSILRIQQVVRGDSAAYFCASSPSSGGSLREQFFGPGTRLTVL.

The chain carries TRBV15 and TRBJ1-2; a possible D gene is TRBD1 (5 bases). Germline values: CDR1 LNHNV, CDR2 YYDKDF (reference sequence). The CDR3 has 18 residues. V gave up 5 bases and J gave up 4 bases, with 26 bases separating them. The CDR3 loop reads CATSPLTTSIHGAYGYTF. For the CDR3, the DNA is TGTGCCACCAGCCCCCTCACCACCAGCATACATGGGGCCTATGGCTACACCTTC.

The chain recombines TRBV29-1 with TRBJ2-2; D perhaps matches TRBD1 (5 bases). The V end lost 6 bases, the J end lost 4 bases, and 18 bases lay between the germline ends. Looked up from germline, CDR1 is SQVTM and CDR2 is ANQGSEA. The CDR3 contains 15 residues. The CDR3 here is CSVLELDSFTGELFF. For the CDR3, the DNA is TGCAGCGTCCTAGAACTCGACAGCTTCACCGGGGAGCTGTTTTTT.

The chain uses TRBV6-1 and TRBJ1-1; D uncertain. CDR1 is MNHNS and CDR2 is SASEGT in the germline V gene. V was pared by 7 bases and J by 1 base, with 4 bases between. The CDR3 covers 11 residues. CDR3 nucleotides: TGTGCCAGCACCAGGAACACTGAAGCTTTCTTT. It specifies CASTRNTEAFF.

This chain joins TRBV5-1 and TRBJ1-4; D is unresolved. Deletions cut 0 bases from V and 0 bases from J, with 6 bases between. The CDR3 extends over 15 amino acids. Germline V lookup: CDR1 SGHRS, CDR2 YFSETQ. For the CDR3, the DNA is TGCGCCAGCAGCTTGGACAGAGCAACTAATGAAAAACTGTTTTTT. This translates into CASSLDRATNEKLFF.

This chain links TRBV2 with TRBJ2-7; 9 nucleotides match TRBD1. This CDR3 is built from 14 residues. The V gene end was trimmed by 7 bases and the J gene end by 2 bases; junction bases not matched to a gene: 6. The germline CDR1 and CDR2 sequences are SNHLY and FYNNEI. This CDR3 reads CASTGTGSAYEQYF. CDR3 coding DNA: TGTGCCAGCACCGGGACAGGGTCTGCCTACGAGCAGTACTTC. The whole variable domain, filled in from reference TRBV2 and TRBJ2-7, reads EPEVTQTPSHQVTQMGQEVILRCVPISNHLYFYWYRQILGQKVEFLVSFYNNEISEKSEIFDDQFSVERPDGSNFTLKIRSTKLEDSAMYFCASTGTGSAYEQYFGPGTRLTVT.

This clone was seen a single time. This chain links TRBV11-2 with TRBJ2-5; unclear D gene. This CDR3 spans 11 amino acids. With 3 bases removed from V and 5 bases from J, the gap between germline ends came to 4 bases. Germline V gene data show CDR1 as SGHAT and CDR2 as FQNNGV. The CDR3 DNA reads TGTGCCAGCAGCTTTAGGGAGACCCAGTACTTC. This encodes CASSFRETQYF.

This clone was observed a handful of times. CDR3 protein: CASSPSTGLGEQFF. Written as DNA, the CDR3 is TGTGCCAGCAGCCCATCAACGGGTCTCGGCGAGCAGTTCTTC. The chain couples TRBV9 to TRBJ2-1; no reliable D call. The CDR3 length is 14 residues. The V and J ends lost 4 bases and 10 bases respectively, with 18 bases between them. In germline, CDR1 is SGDLS, CDR2 YYNGEE.

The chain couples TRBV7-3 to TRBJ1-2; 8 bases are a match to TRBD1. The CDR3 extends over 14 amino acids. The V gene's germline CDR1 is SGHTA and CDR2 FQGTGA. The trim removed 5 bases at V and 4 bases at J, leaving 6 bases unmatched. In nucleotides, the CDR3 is TGTGCCAGCAGCACCGACGGACAGGGCTATGGCTACACCTTC. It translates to CASSTDGQGYGYTF.

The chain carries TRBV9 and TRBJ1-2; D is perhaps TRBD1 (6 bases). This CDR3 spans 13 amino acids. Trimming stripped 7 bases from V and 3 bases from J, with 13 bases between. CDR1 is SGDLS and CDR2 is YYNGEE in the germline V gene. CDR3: CASGQGPYYGYTF. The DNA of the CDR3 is TGTGCCAGCGGCCAGGGGCCTTACTATGGCTACACCTTC.

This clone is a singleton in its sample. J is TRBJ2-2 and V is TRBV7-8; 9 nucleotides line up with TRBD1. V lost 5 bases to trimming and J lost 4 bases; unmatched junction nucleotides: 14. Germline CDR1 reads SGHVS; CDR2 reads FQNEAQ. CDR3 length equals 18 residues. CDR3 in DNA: TGTGCCAGCAGCCTAACCCTTTCCGGACAGGGGACCACCGGGGAGCTGTTTTTT. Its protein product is CASSLTLSGQGTTGELFF.

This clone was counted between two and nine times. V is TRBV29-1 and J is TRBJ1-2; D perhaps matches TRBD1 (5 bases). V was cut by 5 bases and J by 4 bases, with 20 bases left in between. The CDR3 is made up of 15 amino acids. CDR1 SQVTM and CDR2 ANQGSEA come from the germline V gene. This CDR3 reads CSVWELGTGSYGYTF. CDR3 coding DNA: TGCAGCGTTTGGGAATTGGGGACCGGCAGCTATGGCTACACCTTC.

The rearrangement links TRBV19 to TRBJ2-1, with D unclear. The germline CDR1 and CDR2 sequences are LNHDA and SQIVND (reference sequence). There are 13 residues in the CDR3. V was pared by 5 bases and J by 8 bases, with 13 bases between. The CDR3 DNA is TGTGCCAGTAGTCGGCGCAATAACTATGAGCAGTTCTTC. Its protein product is CASSRRNNYEQFF.

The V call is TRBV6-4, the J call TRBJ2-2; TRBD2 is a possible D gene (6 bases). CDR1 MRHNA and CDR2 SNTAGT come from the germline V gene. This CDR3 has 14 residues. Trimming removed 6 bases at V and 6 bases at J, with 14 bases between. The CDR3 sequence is CASREGSPSGELFF. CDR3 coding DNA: TGTGCCAGCAGGGAGGGGTCCCCCTCCGGGGAGCTGTTTTTT.

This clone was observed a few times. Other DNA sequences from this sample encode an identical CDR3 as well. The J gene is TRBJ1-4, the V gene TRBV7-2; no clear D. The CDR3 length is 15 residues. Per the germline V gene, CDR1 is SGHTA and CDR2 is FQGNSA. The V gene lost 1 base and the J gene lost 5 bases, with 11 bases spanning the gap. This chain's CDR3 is CASSLVDRVNEKLFF. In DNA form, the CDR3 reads TGTGCCAGCAGCTTAGTGGACCGCGTCAATGAAAAACTGTTTTTT.

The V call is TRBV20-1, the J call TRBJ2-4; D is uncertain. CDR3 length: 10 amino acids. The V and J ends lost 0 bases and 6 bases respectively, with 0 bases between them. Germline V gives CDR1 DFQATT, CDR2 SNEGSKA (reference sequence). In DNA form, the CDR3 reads TGCAGTGCTAGAGAAAACATTCAGTACTTC. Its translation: CSARENIQYF.